The 24 T cell receptor beta chains below were found in one sample sequenced in a study of TIL therapy for anti-PD-1-resistant metastatic lung cancer. The sample's time point: pre-treatment sample, taken before nivolumab and TIL therapy. Pleural nodules or supraclavicular lymph nodes made up most of the excised metastases sampled. The libraries were made with immunoSEQ v3. The protocol was immunoSEQ multiplex PCR, while the TCRdb copy is restricted to in-frame clones and leaves out a portion. The repertoire has 25,000 to 30,000 clones, approximately 63% of them found once; the top ten carry 15% to 20%. This material consisted of tumor tissue, taken at baseline. All receptors come from a woman aged 25-80 years with non-small cell lung cancer.

The V gene is TRBV30, the J gene TRBJ1-4; no clear D gene. The CDR3 is 14 residues long. CDR1 GTSNPN and CDR2 SVGIG come from the germline V gene (reference sequence). The germline V and J ends were trimmed by 4 bases and 8 bases, with 17 bases remaining between them. CDR3 protein: CAWNRPGQREKLFF. In DNA form, the CDR3 reads TGTGCCTGGAATCGACCAGGTCAACGGGAAAAACTGTTTTTT.

This rearrangement joins TRBV19 to TRBJ2-3; D unresolved. This CDR3 comprises 15 residues. The germline V gene encodes CDR1 LNHDA and CDR2 SQIVND (reference sequence). V lost 0 bases to trimming and J lost 4 bases, with 11 bases between them. CDR3 sequence: CASSIDYPQADTQYF. The CDR3 bases are TGTGCCAGTAGTATAGACTATCCCCAGGCAGATACGCAGTATTTT.

The chain links TRBV29-1 to TRBJ2-3, with TRBD1 as a possible D gene (6 bases). The germline V gene encodes CDR1 SQVTM and CDR2 ANQGSEA. The CDR3 extends over 14 amino acids. Trimming took 0 bases from V and 6 from J, leaving 13 bases between them. The CDR3 DNA sequence: TGCAGCGTTGAAGAGGTACAGGGTGGCGATACGCAGTATTTT. It codes for CSVEEVQGGDTQYF.

The chain recombines TRBV15 with TRBJ2-7, with D tentatively TRBD2 (6 bases). The CDR3 is 14 amino acids. The V gene lost 0 bases and the J gene lost 6 bases, with 12 bases spanning the gap. CDR1 and CDR2 from the germline V gene are LNHNV and YYDKDF (reference sequence). In DNA form, the CDR3 reads TGTGCCACCAGCAGAGATCATGGAGGGTCCGAGCAGTACTTC. As protein: CATSRDHGGSEQYF.

This clone showed up just a few times. The gene calls are TRBV21-1 and TRBJ2-7; no check of the table's D call, TRBD1, against the DNA was made. TRBV21-1 is tagged as a pseudogene. The CDR3 contains 17 residues. The CDR3 sequence: CASSGRQGIWTTYEQYF. The CDR3 nucleotides are TGTGCCAGCAGCGGTCGACAGGGAATATGGACTACCTACGAGCAGTACTTC.

The chain couples TRBV7-6 to TRBJ1-1; D remains ambiguous. CDR1 SGHVS and CDR2 FNYEAQ come from the germline V gene. V was clipped by 4 bases and J by 0 bases, with 6 bases between them. This CDR3 is built from 13 residues. The CDR3 sequence: CASSSNVNTEAFF. DNA for the CDR3: TGTGCCAGCAGCTCGAACGTGAACACTGAAGCTTTCTTT.

V is TRBV7-6 and J is TRBJ1-4, with a possible D match to TRBD1 (5 bases). The CDR3 runs 15 residues. The V gene's germline CDR1 is SGHVS and CDR2 FNYEAQ. With 6 bases removed from V and 12 bases from J, the gap between germline ends came to 23 bases. The CDR3 nucleotides are TGTGCCAGCAGACAAACAGGAGGTCATAGGGAACAACTGTTTTTT. This translates into CASRQTGGHREQLFF.

The chain joins TRBV5-1 to TRBJ1-2; 8 bases are shared with TRBD1. Germline CDR1 and CDR2: SGHRS and YFSETQ. The V and J ends lost 4 bases and 8 bases, in that order; junction bases with no gene match: 7. The CDR3 sequence is 13 residues long. Written as DNA, the CDR3 is TGCGCCAGCAGCCAGCAGGGGGCAAGGGGCTACACCTTC. Protein product: CASSQQGARGYTF.

Of note for this clone: Its ends do not fully match the called genes, so a read error is possible. The chain combines TRBV11-2 with TRBJ2-5; D is undetermined. The germline gives CDR1 SGHAT, CDR2 FQNNGV. The length of the CDR3 is 13 residues. CDR3 sequence: CASSANRNPTVNF. The CDR3 bases are TGTGCCAGCAGCGCCAACAGAAACCCGACTGTCAACTTC.

The chain joins TRBV6-1 to TRBJ2-2; D tentatively fits TRBD1 or TRBD2 (5 bases each). The V end was cut by 7 bases, the J end by 3 bases, with 9 bases between. CDR1 MNHNS and CDR2 SASEGT come from the germline V gene. The CDR3 covers 13 residues. Written as DNA, the CDR3 is TGTGCCAGCAACCGGGACCACACCGGGGAGCTGTTTTTT. Translation: CASNRDHTGELFF.

This clone was seen only a few times. The V and J genes are TRBV5-4 and TRBJ2-5; 8 nucleotides line up with TRBD2. Germline V gives CDR1 SGHNT, CDR2 YYREEE (reference sequence). The ends lost 1 base at V and 5 bases at J; junction bases unmatched: 7. CDR3 length: 15 residues. The CDR3 nucleotides are TGTGCCAGCAGCTTGTCCGGGAGGGCCGGCGAGACCCAGTACTTC. Translation gives CASSLSGRAGETQYF. The variable domain in full, with the rest retrieved from reference TRBV5-4 and TRBJ2-5, is ETGVTQSPTHLIKTRGQQVTLRCSSQSGHNTVSWYQQALGQGPQFIFQYYREEENGRGNFPPRFSGLQFPNYSSELNVNALELDDSALYLCASSLSGRAGETQYFGPGTRLLVL.

The chain links TRBV11-3 to TRBJ2-2, with D uncertain. The CDR3 is 13 residues long. The germline V and J ends were trimmed by 5 bases and 7 bases, with 11 bases remaining between them. The germline V gene encodes CDR1 SGHNT and CDR2 YENEEA. This CDR3 is CASSPNLGGELFF. The CDR3 nucleotides read TGTGCCAGCAGCCCAAATTTGGGCGGGGAGCTGTTTTTT.

This chain connects TRBV5-6 to TRBJ1-1; 7 bases are shared with TRBD1. From germline, CDR1 is SGHDT and CDR2 YYEEEE. The J segment lost 2 bases and the V segment lost 2 bases, leaving 3 bases of the junction unmatched. The CDR3 consists of 14 residues. CDR3 sequence (DNA): TGTGCCAGCAGCTTTGGGACAGACAACACTGAAGCTTTCTTT. Protein product: CASSFGTDNTEAFF.

In this sample, this clone turned up a few times. The chain joins TRBV7-8 to TRBJ2-1, with D hard to call. The CDR3 is made up of 12 amino acids. Germline lookup yields CDR1 SGHVS and CDR2 FQNEAQ. V was pared by 2 bases and J by 9 bases, with 8 bases between. CDR3 in amino acids: CASSLMGSEQFF. The CDR3 nucleotides read TGTGCCAGCAGCTTAATGGGTAGTGAGCAGTTCTTC.

This sequence joins TRBV2 and TRBJ1-5; D call uncertain. Looked up from germline, CDR1 is SNHLY and CDR2 is FYNNEI. The CDR3 is 12 residues long. Trimming took off 6 bases at V and 9 bases at J, with 12 bases between the two ends. This chain's CDR3 is CASSVYSGPQHF. Written as DNA, the CDR3 is TGTGCCAGCAGCGTTTACTCGGGGCCCCAGCATTTT.

The V gene is TRBV5-6, the J gene TRBJ2-7, with D possibly being TRBD2 (5 bases). This CDR3 spans 14 amino acids. V lost 5 bases, J lost 4 bases, and 16 bases lay in between. CDR1 and CDR2 (germline): SGHDT, YYEEEE. In nucleotides, the CDR3 is TGTGCCAGCAGGACTTCCCGAGGAGGTTACGAGCAGTACTTC. Its translation: CASRTSRGGYEQYF.

This chain connects TRBV29-1 to TRBJ1-3; 8 nucleotides agree with TRBD1. The germline CDR1 and CDR2 sequences are SQVTM and ANQGSEA. This CDR3 is 14 amino acids long. V gave up 5 bases and J gave up 2 bases; unmatched junction bases: 5. The CDR3: CSVLYRGTGNTIYF. The CDR3 DNA follows: TGCAGCGTTCTCTACAGGGGGACTGGAAACACCATATATTTT.

The gene calls are TRBV4-2 and TRBJ2-1, with 7 nucleotides matching TRBD2. Germline CDR1 and CDR2: LGHNA and YNFKEQ. The CDR3 is made up of 15 amino acids. V trimming: 1 base; J trimming: 10 bases; junction bases outside the gene matches: 10. CDR3 bases: TGTGCCAGCAGCCAAGGACTGCGGGAGAATCGAGAGCAGTTCTTC. It codes for CASSQGLRENREQFF.

The CDR3 protein is CASSKTTGRSGNTIYF. CDR3 in DNA: TGTGCCAGCAGCAAAACGACAGGGCGCTCTGGAAACACCATATATTTT. The chain is built from TRBV5-4 and TRBJ1-3; the match to TRBD1 covers 7 bases. J gave up 0 bases and V 4 bases, and 7 bases lay outside the gene matches. CDR1 and CDR2 from the germline V gene are SGHNT and YYREEE (reference sequence). The CDR3 covers 16 residues.

The chain joins TRBV5-6 to TRBJ2-5, with 9 bases matching TRBD2. Germline assignment: CDR1 SGHDT and CDR2 YYEEEE. This CDR3 spans 14 amino acids. The V and J ends lost 0 bases and 5 bases, in that order; junction bases with no gene match: 2. The CDR3 DNA reads as TGTGCCAGCAGCTTGGCTAGCGGGACCGAGACCCAGTACTTC. Amino acids: CASSLASGTETQYF.

The chain uses TRBV5-1 and TRBJ2-3; the D gene is possibly TRBD1 (7 bases). The CDR3 spans 13 residues. Looked up from germline, CDR1 is SGHRS and CDR2 is YFSETQ. V lost 7 bases and J lost 4, with 13 bases in between. CDR3 in DNA: TGCGCCAGCTCCGGAGGGGGCCCAGATACGCAGTATTTT. Translating it yields CASSGGGPDTQYF.

V gene TRBV5-6 combines with J gene TRBJ1-2; no definite D call. Between the trimmed V and J ends, which lost 1 base and 5 bases, there was a span of 18 bases. The germline V gene encodes CDR1 SGHDT and CDR2 YYEEEE. The CDR3 runs to 16 residues. CDR3 sequence: CASSLSFGRPGYGYTF. The CDR3, as DNA: TGTGCCAGCAGCTTGAGCTTCGGCAGGCCGGGATATGGCTACACCTTC.

This clone has a handful of counts. The V gene is TRBV5-4, the J gene TRBJ2-1; D gene uncertain. The CDR3 covers 12 residues. The germline V gene encodes CDR1 SGHNT and CDR2 YYREEE (reference sequence). The germline V and J ends were trimmed by 1 base and 5 bases, with 4 bases remaining between them. As DNA, the CDR3 is TGTGCCAGCAGCTTGAGAGACAATGAGCAGTTCTTC. The encoded protein is CASSLRDNEQFF.

The chain recombines TRBV19 with TRBJ2-7; D tentatively reads TRBD1 or TRBD2 (5 bases each). V lost 1 base to trimming and J lost 0 bases, with 7 bases between them. This CDR3 has 14 amino acids. Germline V gene data show CDR1 as LNHDA and CDR2 as SQIVND (reference sequence). Here the CDR3 reads CASSIGGSSYEQYF. CDR3 nucleotides: TGTGCCAGTAGTATAGGGGGGAGCTCCTACGAGCAGTACTTC.